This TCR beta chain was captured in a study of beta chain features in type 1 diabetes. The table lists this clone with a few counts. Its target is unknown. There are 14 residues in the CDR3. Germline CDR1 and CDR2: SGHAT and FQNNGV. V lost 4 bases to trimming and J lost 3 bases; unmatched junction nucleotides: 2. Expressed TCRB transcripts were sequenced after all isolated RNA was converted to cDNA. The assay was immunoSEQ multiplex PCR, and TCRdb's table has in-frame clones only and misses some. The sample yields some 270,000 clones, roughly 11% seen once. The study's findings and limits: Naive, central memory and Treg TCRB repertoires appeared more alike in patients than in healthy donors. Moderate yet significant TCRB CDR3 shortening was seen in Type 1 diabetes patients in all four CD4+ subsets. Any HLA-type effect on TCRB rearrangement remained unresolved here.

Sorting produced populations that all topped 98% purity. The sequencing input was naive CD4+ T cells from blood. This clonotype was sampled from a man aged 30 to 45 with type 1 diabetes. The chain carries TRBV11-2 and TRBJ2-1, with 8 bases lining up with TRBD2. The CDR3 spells CASSSSGGYNEQFF. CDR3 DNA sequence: TGTGCCAGCAGCTCGAGCGGGGGCTACAATGAGCAGTTCTTC.